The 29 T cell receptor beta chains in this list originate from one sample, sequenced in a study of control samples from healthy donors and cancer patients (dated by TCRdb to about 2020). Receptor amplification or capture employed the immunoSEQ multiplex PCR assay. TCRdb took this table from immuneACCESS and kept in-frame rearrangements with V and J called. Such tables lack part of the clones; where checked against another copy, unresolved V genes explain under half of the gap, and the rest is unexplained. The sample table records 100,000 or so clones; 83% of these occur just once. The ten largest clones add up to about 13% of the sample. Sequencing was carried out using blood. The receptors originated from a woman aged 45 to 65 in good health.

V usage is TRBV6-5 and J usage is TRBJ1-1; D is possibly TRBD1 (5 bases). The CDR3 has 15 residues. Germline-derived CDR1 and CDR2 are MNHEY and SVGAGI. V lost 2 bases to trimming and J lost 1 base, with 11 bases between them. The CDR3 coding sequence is TGTGCCAGCAGTTACCCGGGGCCGCCGAACACTGAAGCTTTCTTT. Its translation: CASSYPGPPNTEAFF.

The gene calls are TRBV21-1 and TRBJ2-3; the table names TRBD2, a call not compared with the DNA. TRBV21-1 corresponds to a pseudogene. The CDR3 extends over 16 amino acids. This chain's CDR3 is CASSKGLADEGDTQYF. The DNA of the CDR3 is TGTGCCAGCAGCAAGGGACTAGCGGATGAGGGGGATACGCAGTATTTT.

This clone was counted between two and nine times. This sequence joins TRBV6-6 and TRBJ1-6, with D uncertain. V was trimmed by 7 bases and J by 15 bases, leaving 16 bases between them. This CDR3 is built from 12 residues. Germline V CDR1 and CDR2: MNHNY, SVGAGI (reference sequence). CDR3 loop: CASTSGQRVLHF. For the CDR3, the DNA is TGTGCCAGCACGTCCGGCCAGCGGGTCCTCCACTTT.

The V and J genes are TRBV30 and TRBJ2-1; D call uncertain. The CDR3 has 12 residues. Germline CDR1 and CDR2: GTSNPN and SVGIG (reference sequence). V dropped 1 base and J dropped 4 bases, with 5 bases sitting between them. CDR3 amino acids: CAWSDSYNEQFF. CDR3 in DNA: TGTGCCTGGAGTGACAGTTACAATGAGCAGTTCTTC.

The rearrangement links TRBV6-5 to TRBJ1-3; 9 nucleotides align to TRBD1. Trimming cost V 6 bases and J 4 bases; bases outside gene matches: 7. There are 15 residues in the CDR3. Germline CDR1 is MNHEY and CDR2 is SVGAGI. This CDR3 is CASSGGQGTGNTIYF. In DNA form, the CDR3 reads TGTGCCAGCAGCGGCGGACAGGGGACCGGAAACACCATATATTTT.

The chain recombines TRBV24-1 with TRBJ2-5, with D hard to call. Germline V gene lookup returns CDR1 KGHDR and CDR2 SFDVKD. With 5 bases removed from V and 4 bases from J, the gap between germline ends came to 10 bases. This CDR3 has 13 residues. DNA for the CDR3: TGTGCCACCAGTGGGGTTATTCGAGAGACCCAGTACTTC. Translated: CATSGVIRETQYF.

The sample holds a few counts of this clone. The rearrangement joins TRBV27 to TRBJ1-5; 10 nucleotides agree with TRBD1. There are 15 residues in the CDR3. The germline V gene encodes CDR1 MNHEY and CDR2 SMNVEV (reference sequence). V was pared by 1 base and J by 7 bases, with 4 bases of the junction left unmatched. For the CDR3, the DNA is TGTGCCAGCAGTTTATGGTCGACAGGGGGCCAGCCCCAGCATTTT. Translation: CASSLWSTGGQPQHF.

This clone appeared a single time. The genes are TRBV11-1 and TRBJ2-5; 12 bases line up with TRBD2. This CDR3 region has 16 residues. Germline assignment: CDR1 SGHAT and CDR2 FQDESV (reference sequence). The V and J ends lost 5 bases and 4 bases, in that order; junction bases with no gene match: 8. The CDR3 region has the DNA TGTGCCAGCAGCCCGCGGACTAGCGGGATGGGAGAGACCCAGTACTTC. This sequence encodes CASSPRTSGMGETQYF.

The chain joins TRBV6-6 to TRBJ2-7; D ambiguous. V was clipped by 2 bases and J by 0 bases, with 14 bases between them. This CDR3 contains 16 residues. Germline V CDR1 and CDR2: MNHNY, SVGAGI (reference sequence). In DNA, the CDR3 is TGTGCCAGCAGTTACATTCAAAAGGACGCCTCCTACGAGCAGTACTTC. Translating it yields CASSYIQKDASYEQYF.

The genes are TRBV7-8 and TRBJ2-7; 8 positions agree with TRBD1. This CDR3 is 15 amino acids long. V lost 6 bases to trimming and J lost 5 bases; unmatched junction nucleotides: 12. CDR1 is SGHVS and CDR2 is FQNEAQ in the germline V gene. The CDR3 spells CASRSTGQVIHEQYF. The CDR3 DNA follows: TGTGCCAGCAGATCTACGGGACAGGTTATCCACGAGCAGTACTTC. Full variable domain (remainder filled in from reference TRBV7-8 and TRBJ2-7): GAGVSQSPRYKVAKRGQDVALRCDPISGHVSLFWYQQALGQGPEFLTYFQNEAQLDKSGLPSDRFFAERPEGSVSTLKIQRTQQEDSAVYLCASRSTGQVIHEQYFGPGTRLTVT.

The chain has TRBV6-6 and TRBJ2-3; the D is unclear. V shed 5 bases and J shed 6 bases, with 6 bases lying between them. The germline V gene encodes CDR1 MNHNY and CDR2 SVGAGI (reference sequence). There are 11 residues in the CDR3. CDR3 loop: CASSKVDTQYF. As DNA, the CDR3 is TGTGCCAGCAGTAAAGTGGATACGCAGTATTTT.

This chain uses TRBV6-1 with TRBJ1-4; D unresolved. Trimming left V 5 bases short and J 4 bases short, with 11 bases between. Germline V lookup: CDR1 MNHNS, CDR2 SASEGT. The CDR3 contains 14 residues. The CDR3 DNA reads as TGTGCCAGCAGTTATATGATCTTTAATGAAAAACTGTTTTTT. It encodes CASSYMIFNEKLFF.

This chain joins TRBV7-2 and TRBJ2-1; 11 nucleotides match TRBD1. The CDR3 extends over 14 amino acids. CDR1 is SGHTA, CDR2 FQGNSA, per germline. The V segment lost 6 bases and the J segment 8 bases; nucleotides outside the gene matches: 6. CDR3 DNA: TGTGCCAGCAGTCAGGACAGGGGGCGTGATGAGCAGTTCTTC. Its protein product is CASSQDRGRDEQFF.

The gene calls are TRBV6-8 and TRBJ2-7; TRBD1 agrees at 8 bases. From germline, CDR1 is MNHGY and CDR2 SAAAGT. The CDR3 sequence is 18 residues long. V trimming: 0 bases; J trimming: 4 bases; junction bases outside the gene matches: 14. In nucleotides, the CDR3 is TGTGCCAGCAGTTACTCTTTATTAGGACAGGGCATTCGGTACGAGCAGTACTTC. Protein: CASSYSLLGQGIRYEQYF.

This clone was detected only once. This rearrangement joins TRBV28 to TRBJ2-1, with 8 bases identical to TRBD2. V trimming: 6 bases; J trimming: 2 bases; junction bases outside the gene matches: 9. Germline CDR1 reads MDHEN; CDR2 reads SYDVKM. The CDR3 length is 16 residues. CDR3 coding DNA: TGTGCCAGCAGGGGTCCTGGAGCGGGGGCCTACAATGAGCAGTTCTTC. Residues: CASRGPGAGAYNEQFF.

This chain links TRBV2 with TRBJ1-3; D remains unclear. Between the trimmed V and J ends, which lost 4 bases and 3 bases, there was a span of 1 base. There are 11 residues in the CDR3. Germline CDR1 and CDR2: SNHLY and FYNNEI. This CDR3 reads CASSGGNTIYF. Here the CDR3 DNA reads TGTGCCAGCAGTGGTGGAAACACCATATATTTT.

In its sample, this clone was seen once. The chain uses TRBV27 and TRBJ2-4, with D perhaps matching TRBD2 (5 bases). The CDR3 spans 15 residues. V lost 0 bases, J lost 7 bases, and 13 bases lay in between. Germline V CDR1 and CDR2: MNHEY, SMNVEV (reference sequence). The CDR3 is CASSLSGGWRNIQYF. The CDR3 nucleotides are TGTGCCAGCAGTTTATCGGGCGGATGGAGGAACATTCAGTACTTC.

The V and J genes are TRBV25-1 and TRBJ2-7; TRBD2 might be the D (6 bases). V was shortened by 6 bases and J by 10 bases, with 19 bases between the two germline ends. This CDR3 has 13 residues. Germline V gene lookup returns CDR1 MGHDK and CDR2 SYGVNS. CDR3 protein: CASREGPGVGQYF. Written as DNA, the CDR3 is TGTGCCAGCAGGGAGGGGCCGGGAGTCGGACAGTACTTC.

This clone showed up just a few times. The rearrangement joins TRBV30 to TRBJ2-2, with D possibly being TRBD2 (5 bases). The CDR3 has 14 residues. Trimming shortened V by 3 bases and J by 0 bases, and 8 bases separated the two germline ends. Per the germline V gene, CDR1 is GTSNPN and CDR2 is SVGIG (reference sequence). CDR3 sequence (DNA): TGTGCCTGGAGCCGGACTGCGAACACCGGGGAGCTGTTTTTT. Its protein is CAWSRTANTGELFF. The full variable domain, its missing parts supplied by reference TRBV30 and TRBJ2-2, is SQTIHQWPATLVQPVGSPLSLECTVEGTSNPNLYWYRQAAGRGLQLLFYSVGIGQISSEVPQNLSASRPQDRQFILSSKKLLLSDSGFYLCAWSRTANTGELFFGEGSRLTVL.

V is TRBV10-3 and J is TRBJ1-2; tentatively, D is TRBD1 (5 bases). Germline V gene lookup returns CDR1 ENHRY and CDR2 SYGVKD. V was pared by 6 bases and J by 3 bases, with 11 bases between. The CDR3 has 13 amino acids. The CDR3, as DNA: TGTGCCATCAGAGAGGACACTCACTATGGCTACACCTTC. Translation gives CAIREDTHYGYTF.

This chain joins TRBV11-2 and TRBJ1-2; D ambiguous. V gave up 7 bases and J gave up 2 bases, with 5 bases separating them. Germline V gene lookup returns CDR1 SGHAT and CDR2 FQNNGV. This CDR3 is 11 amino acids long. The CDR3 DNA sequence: TGTGCCAGCACCCAAAACTATGGCTACACCTTC. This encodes CASTQNYGYTF.

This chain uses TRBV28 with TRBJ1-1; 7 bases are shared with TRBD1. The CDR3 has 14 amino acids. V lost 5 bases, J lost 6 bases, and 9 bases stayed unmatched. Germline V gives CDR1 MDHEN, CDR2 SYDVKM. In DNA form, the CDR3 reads TGTGCCAGCAGTCCTACAGGGGAGTTCGCTGAAGCTTTCTTT. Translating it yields CASSPTGEFAEAFF. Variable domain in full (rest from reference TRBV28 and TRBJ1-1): DVKVTQSSRYLVKRTGEKVFLECVQDMDHENMFWYRQDPGLGLRLIYFSYDVKMKEKGDIPEGYSVSREKKERFSLILESASTNQTSMYLCASSPTGEFAEAFFGQGTRLTVV.

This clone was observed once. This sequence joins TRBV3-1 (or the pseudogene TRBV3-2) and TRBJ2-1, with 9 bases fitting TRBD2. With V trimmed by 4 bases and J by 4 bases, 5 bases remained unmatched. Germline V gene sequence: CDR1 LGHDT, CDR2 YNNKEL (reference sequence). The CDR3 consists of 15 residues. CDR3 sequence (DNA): TGTGCCAGCAGCCCCCAGCGGGGGGCATACAATGAGCAGTTCTTC. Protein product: CASSPQRGAYNEQFF.

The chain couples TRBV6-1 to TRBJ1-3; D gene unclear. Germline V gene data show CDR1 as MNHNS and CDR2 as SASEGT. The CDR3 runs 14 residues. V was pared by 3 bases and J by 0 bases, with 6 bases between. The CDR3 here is CASSDGRSGNTIYF. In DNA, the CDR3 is TGTGCCAGCAGTGACGGCCGCTCTGGAAACACCATATATTTT.

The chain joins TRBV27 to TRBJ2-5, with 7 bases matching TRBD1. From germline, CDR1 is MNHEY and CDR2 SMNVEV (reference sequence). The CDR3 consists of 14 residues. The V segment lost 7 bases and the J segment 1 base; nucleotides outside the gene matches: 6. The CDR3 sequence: CASNETGTQETQYF. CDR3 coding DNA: TGTGCCAGCAACGAGACAGGGACCCAAGAGACCCAGTACTTC.

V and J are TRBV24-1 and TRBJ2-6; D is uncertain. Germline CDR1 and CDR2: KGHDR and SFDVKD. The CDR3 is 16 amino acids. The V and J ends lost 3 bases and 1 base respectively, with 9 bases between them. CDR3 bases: TGTGCCACCAGTGATGATGTAGGATCTGGGGCCAACGTCCTGACTTTC. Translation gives CATSDDVGSGANVLTF.

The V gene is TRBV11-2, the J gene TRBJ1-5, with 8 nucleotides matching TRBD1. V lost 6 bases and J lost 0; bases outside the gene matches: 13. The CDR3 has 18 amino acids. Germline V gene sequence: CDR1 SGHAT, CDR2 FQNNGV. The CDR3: CASSPSPGTGDSNQPQHF. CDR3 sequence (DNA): TGTGCCAGCAGTCCTAGTCCGGGGACAGGAGATAGCAATCAGCCCCAGCATTTT.

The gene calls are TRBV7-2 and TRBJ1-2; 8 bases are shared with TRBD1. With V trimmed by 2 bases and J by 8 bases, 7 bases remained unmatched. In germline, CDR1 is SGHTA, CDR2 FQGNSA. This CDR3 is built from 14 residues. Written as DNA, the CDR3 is TGTGCCAGCAGCTTATCCCAGGGGGCGCCAGGCTACACCTTC. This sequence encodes CASSLSQGAPGYTF.

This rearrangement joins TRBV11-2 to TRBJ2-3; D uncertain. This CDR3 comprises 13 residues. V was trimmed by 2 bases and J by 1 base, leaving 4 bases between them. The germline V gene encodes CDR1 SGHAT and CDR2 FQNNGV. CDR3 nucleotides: TGTGCCAGCAGCTTAATCCGCACAGATACGCAGTATTTT. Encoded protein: CASSLIRTDTQYF.